The source of this TCR beta chain is a study of identical twins. Regarding this clonotype: Its target is not known.

Everyone who donated was a healthy Caucasian. Germline CDR1 ENHRY, CDR2 SYGVKD. CDR3 length: 15 residues. The junction had 12 bases not matched to a gene; V was cut back by 10 bases and J by 4 bases. Template switching, a step in the protocol, added a universal primer site, and cDNA carried unique molecular identifiers. Using its own MiXCR run on the 5' RACE reads, TCRdb lists one record per CDR3 protein. The table shows about 1.7 million distinct CDR3 sequences, with about 32% occurring only once. The study's findings and limits: Weaker excess twin sharing was observed in beta out-of-frame sequences. Memory repertoires lacked the insertion deficit that abundant cord blood beta clonotypes showed.

The rearrangement joins TRBV10-3 to TRBJ2-5; 10 bases map to TRBD1. Sequenced material: cord blood. This sequence was found in a newborn girl in good health. Here the CDR3 reads CATKRGTGEGETQYF. DNA for the CDR3: TGTGCCACCAAGAGAGGGACAGGGGAAGGAGAGACCCAGTACTTC.